Presented here are 17 T cell receptor beta chains from one specimen sequenced in a study of cytomegalovirus exposure and HLA in healthy donors. Both 60 Vbeta primers and 13 Jbeta primers went into the PCR. Clones were sequenced by immunoSEQ multiplex PCR, and TCRdb holds only the in-frame ones, with some missing. The repertoire includes 70,000 to 80,000 clones, around 84% of them detected once, and over 7% sits in the top ten. The sample comprised PBMCs. The receptors here all came from a woman aged 40 to 50 in good health and CMV-seropositive.

This clone was recorded once. V usage is TRBV7-2 and J usage is TRBJ1-2; D might be TRBD1 (6 bases). Trimming took off 1 base at V and 2 bases at J, with 11 bases between the two ends. Germline-derived CDR1 and CDR2 are SGHTA and FQGNSA. The CDR3 covers 15 residues. Written as DNA, the CDR3 is TGTGCCAGCAGCTTAGACAGGGCCCTCAACTATGGCTACACCTTC. Protein product: CASSLDRALNYGYTF.

Points on this clone: The junction differs from germline at one of its ends, possibly a read error. The chain carries TRBV7-9 and TRBJ1-4; the match to TRBD1 covers 9 bases. This CDR3 region has 15 residues. Germline V gene sequence: CDR1 SEHNR, CDR2 FQNEAQ (reference sequence). In DNA, the CDR3 is TGTTCCAGCAGCTTAGGGGACAGGGTTAATGAAAAACTGTTTTTT. Protein: CSSSLGDRVNEKLFF.

This clone was detected once. CDR3 DNA: TGTGCCAGCAGCCGCCGGGACAGGGAGACCGAGCAGTACTTC. This translates into CASSRRDRETEQYF. The chain combines TRBV7-8 with TRBJ2-7, with 9 positions matching TRBD1. The germline V gene encodes CDR1 SGHVS and CDR2 FQNEAQ. This CDR3 is built from 14 residues. The V gene end was trimmed by 5 bases and the J gene end by 6 bases; junction bases not matched to a gene: 8.

CDR3 in amino acids: CASSRDISTDTQYF. The DNA for the CDR3 is TGCGCCAGCAGCCGGGACATTAGCACAGATACGCAGTATTTT. The chain is built from TRBV5-1 and TRBJ2-3; the D gene is possibly TRBD1 (6 bases). This CDR3 spans 14 amino acids. Trimming pared 4 bases from V and 0 bases from J, leaving 9 bases between. Germline V gives CDR1 SGHRS, CDR2 YFSETQ.

This clone was seen just once. CDR3 nucleotide sequence: TGCGCCAGCAGCTTTGGGACATTGAACACTGAAGCTTTCTTT. Translation gives CASSFGTLNTEAFF. The rearrangement joins TRBV5-1 to TRBJ1-1; D is perhaps TRBD1 (6 bases). The V gene lost 2 bases and the J gene lost 0 bases, with 8 bases spanning the gap. Looked up from germline, CDR1 is SGHRS and CDR2 is YFSETQ. This CDR3 region has 14 residues.

This clone was detected only a few times. The V call is TRBV6-1, the J call TRBJ2-1, with TRBD1 as a possible D gene (8 bases). This CDR3 contains 15 residues. V was trimmed by 7 bases and J by 8 bases, leaving 21 bases between them. Germline lookup yields CDR1 MNHNS and CDR2 SASEGT. Written as DNA, the CDR3 is TGTGCCAGCAAGGGGTCAACAGGGGGAGGGGATGAGCAGTTCTTC. This gives the protein CASKGSTGGGDEQFF.

V is TRBV4-1 and J is TRBJ2-1; 7 nucleotides align to TRBD2. The CDR3 has 15 amino acids. Trimming cost V 1 base and J 6 bases; bases outside gene matches: 6. Germline V gene data show CDR1 as MGHRA and CDR2 as YSYEKL. The CDR3 reads CASSQGQTSTNEQFF. As DNA, the CDR3 is TGCGCCAGCAGCCAAGGTCAGACTAGCACCAATGAGCAGTTCTTC.

This clone was seen a few times. The V call is TRBV27, the J call TRBJ1-5; D is unresolved. The CDR3 has 13 residues. Germline CDR1 is MNHEY and CDR2 is SMNVEV (reference sequence). Trimming shortened V by 4 bases and J by 7 bases, and 11 bases separated the two germline ends. Here the CDR3 DNA reads TGTGCCAGCAGTTCCACCGTGGCCCAGCCCCAGCATTTT. It yields the protein CASSSTVAQPQHF.

The rearrangement links TRBV6-1 to TRBJ1-5, with TRBD1 matching over 12 bases. This CDR3 region has 14 residues. The V segment lost 11 bases and the J segment 7 bases; nucleotides outside the gene matches: 9. Germline CDR1 is MNHNS and CDR2 is SASEGT. CDR3 nucleotides: TGTGCCGGGGGACAGGGGGCGGAGGGGCAGCCCCAGCATTTT. As protein: CAGGQGAEGQPQHF.

This clone was seen more than once but under ten times. Here the CDR3 DNA reads TGCGCCAGCAGCCGGGACAGGGGGAATAATTCACCCCTCCACTTT. Protein product: CASSRDRGNNSPLHF. This chain links TRBV5-1 with TRBJ1-6, with TRBD1 matching over 11 bases. The CDR3 is 15 residues long. Germline CDR1 reads SGHRS; CDR2 reads YFSETQ. With V trimmed by 4 bases and J by 5 bases, 2 bases remained unmatched.

The chain carries TRBV9 and TRBJ1-4, with 7 bases matching TRBD1. V lost 2 bases to trimming and J lost 8 bases; unmatched junction nucleotides: 6. Germline lookup yields CDR1 SGDLS and CDR2 YYNGEE. CDR3 size: 14 residues. CDR3 sequence reads: CASSVEGGEEKLFF. CDR3 DNA sequence: TGTGCCAGCAGCGTCGAAGGGGGCGAGGAAAAACTGTTTTTT.

The CDR3 sequence: CASSETGYGGYTF. CDR3 in DNA: TGTGCCAGCAGCGAGACAGGGTATGGTGGCTACACCTTC. The V gene is TRBV6-1, the J gene TRBJ1-2; TRBD1 aligns across 7 bases. After removal of 6 bases from V and 7 bases from J, the junction contained 8 bases not matched to a gene. The CDR3 totals 13 residues. Germline CDR1 MNHNS, CDR2 SASEGT.

This clone was seen a few times. The V call is TRBV28, the J call TRBJ2-5; 8 positions match TRBD1. Germline V gene lookup returns CDR1 MDHEN and CDR2 SYDVKM. With 8 bases clipped from V and 1 base from J, the junction kept 9 bases outside the gene matches. The CDR3 length is 15 residues. The CDR3 DNA is TGTGCCAGCTCCGAAGGGGGACAGGCCCAAGAGACCCAGTACTTC. Amino acids: CASSEGGQAQETQYF.

The chain couples TRBV21-1 to TRBJ1-2; the DNA was not compared with TRBD1, the D call given in the table. TRBV21-1 is designated a pseudogene. The CDR3 is 12 amino acids. CDR3 residues: CARGRSNYGYTF. CDR3 sequence (DNA): TGTGCCAGGGGCCGCAGTAACTATGGCTACACCTTC.

The chain is built from TRBV28 and TRBJ2-5, with TRBD2 matching 8 bases. The closer fit of TRBJ2-7 to the DNA end suggests the J call may be wrong. CDR3 size: 16 residues. Germline lookup yields CDR1 MDHEN and CDR2 SYDVKM. CDR3 sequence reads: CASSLEAGALSYEQYF. CDR3 bases: TGTGCCAGCAGTTTGGAAGCGGGGGCCCTCTCCTACGAGCAGTACTTC.

The chain carries TRBV18 and TRBJ2-5; possibly TRBD2 for D (5 bases). CDR1 and CDR2 (germline): KGHSH, LQKENI. The CDR3 length is 14 residues. Trimming removed 4 bases from V and 1 base from J, with 10 bases in between. CDR3 in amino acids: CASSLGLAQETQYF. In DNA, the CDR3 is TGTGCCAGCTCACTCGGACTTGCCCAAGAGACCCAGTACTTC.

CDR3 residues: CASSQPTDTYEQYF. DNA for the CDR3: TGCGCCAGCAGCCAACCGACAGATACCTACGAGCAGTACTTC. The chain is built from TRBV4-1 and TRBJ2-7; weak D call: TRBD1 (5 bases). Trimming pared 2 bases from V and 2 bases from J, leaving 10 bases between. From germline, CDR1 is MGHRA and CDR2 YSYEKL. There are 14 residues in the CDR3.